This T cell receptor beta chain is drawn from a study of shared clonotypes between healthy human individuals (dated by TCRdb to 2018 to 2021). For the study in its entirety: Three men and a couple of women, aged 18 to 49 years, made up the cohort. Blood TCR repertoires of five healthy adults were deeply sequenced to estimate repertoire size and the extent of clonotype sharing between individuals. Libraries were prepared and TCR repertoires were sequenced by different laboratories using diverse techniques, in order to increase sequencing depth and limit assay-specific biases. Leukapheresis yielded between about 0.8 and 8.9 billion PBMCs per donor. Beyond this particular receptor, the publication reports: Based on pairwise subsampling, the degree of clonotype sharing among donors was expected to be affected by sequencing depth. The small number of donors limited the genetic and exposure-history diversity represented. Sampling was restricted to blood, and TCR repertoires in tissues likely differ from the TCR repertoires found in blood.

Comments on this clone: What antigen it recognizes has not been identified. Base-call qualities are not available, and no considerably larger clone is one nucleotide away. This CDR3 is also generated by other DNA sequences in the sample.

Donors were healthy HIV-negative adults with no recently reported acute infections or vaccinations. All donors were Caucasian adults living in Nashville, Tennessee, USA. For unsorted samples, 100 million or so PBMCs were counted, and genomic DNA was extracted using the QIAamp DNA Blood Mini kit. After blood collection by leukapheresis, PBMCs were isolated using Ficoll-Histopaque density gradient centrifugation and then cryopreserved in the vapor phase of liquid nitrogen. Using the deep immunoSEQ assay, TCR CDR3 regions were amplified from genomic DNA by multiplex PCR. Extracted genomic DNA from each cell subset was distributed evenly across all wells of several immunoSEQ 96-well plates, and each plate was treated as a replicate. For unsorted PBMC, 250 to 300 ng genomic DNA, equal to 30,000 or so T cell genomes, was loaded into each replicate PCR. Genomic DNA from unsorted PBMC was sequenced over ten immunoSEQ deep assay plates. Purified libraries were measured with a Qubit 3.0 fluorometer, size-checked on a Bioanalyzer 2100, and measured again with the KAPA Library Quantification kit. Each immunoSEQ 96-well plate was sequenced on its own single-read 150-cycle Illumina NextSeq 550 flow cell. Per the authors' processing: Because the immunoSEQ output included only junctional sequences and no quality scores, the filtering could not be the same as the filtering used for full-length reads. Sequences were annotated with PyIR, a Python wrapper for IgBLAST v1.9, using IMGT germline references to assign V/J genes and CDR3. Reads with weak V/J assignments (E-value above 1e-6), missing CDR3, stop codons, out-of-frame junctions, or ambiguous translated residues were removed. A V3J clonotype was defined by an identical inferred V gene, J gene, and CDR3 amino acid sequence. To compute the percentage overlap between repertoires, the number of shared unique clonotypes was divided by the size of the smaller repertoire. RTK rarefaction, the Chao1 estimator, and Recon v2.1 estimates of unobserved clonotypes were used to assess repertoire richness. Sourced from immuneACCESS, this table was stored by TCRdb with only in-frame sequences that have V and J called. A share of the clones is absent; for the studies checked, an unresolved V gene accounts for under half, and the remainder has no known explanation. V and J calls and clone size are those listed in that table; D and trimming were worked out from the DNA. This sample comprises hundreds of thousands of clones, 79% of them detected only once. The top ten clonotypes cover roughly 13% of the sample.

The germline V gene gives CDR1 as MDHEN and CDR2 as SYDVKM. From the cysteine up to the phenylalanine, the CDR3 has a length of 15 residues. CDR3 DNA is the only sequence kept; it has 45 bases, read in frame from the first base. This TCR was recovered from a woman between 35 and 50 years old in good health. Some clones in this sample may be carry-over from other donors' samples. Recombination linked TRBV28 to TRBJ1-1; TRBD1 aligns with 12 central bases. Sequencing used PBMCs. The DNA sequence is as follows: TGTGCTGCGGGACAGGGGGCTGTCGGGAACACTGAAGCTTTCTTT. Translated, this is CAAGQGAVGNTEAFF.